Below, 29 T cell receptor beta chains from the same sample are listed, as sequenced in a study of T cells expressing NK-cell markers. TCRdb re-called the 5' RACE reads; one entry per CDR3 protein, DNA not given. The sample holds about 430,000 distinct CDR3 sequences. The sequenced sample consisted of blood T cells: a sorted CD56 or NKG2C T cell subset, CD4+ or CD8+ T cells, or bulk PBMC T cells (not recorded which). The receptors were sampled from a woman in her 50s in good health.

The chain joins TRBV5-1 to TRBJ2-3; as DNA is missing, the TRBD2 call by TCRdb cannot be tested. CDR3 length equals 18 residues. Germline V gives CDR1 SGHRS, CDR2 YFSETQ. CDR3 amino acids: CASSLARAREGSTDTQYF.

The rearrangement uses TRBV5-1 and TRBJ2-3; the TRBD1 assignment by TCRdb is unverifiable without DNA. CDR1 is SGHRS, CDR2 YFSETQ, per germline. The CDR3 extends over 17 amino acids. The CDR3 protein is CASRTTGVGASTDTQYF.

J is TRBJ2-5 and V is TRBV7-9; TCRdb reports TRBD2, a call that lacks DNA to check it against. Germline values: CDR1 SEHNR, CDR2 FQNEAQ (reference sequence). CDR3 length: 15 amino acids. CDR3 sequence: CASIPSSGRGETQYF. The complete variable domain, with remaining parts taken from reference TRBV7-9 and TRBJ2-5, reads DTGVSQNPRHKITKRGQNVTFRCDPISEHNRLYWYRQTLGQGPEFLTYFQNEAQLEKSRLLSDRFSAERPKGSFSTLEIQRTEQGDSAMYLCASIPSSGRGETQYFGPGTRLLVL.

Here the CDR3 reads CASTLGGYTEAFF. The chain is built from TRBV12-3 or TRBV12-4 and TRBJ1-1; no DNA is available, so the TRBD1 call from TCRdb remains unchecked. The CDR3 spans 13 residues.

The CDR3 sequence is CASSREADQETQYF. The chain recombines TRBV16 with TRBJ2-5; there is no DNA to check the TCRdb D call of TRBD2. Germline CDR1 is KGHSY and CDR2 is FQNENV. CDR3 length equals 14 residues.

This chain connects TRBV18 to TRBJ1-4; no DNA is available, so the TRBD1 call from TCRdb remains unchecked. Germline-derived CDR1 and CDR2 are KGHSH and LQKENI. This CDR3 spans 14 amino acids. CDR3 protein: CASSLDRGNEKLFF.

V usage is TRBV29-1 and J usage is TRBJ2-7. The CDR3 loop spans 11 amino acids. Per germline, CDR1 SQVTM and CDR2 ANQGSEA. CDR3 amino acids: CSVGGALEQYF.

The J gene is TRBJ2-1, the V gene TRBV5-5; the TCRdb D gene call, TRBD2, has no DNA to confirm it. This CDR3 has 17 amino acids. Germline values: CDR1 SGHKS, CDR2 YYEKEE (reference sequence). CDR3 protein: CASSLIRSGRAWDEQFF. Full variable domain (outside the CDR3, taken from reference TRBV5-5 and TRBJ2-1): DAGVTQSPTHLIKTRGQQVTLRCSPISGHKSVSWYQQVLGQGPQFIFQYYEKEERGRGNFPDRFSARQFPNYSSELNVNALLLGDSALYLCASSLIRSGRAWDEQFFGPGTRLTVL.

The rearrangement links TRBV4-2 to TRBJ1-1; TCRdb gives TRBD1 as the D gene, but with no DNA this cannot be confirmed. Germline V lookup: CDR1 LGHNA, CDR2 YNFKEQ. The CDR3 has 14 residues. CDR3 residues: CASSQENGGTEAFF.

The J gene is TRBJ2-2, the V gene TRBV24-1; the TCRdb call, TRBD1, lacks DNA for checking. CDR1 KGHDR and CDR2 SFDVKD come from the germline V gene. The CDR3 contains 16 residues. CDR3: CATSDLDRDYTGELFF.

The CDR3 reads CASSEARGTGANVLTF. The chain employs TRBV6-1 and TRBJ2-6. CDR1 and CDR2 from the germline V gene are MNHNS and SASEGT. The CDR3 contains 16 residues.

The chain has TRBV10-1 and TRBJ2-5; no DNA is available, so the TRBD1 call from TCRdb remains unchecked. The length of the CDR3 is 15 residues. Germline V gene lookup returns CDR1 WNHNN and CDR2 SYGVQD (reference sequence). The CDR3 spells CASSEGQGVQETQYF.

J is TRBJ2-2 and V is TRBV2; TCRdb reports TRBD2, a call that lacks DNA to check it against. The germline CDR1 and CDR2 sequences are SNHLY and FYNNEI. The CDR3 contains 14 residues. The CDR3 reads CASKGSENTGELFF.

The V and J genes are TRBV11-2 and TRBJ2-2; TCRdb indicates TRBD1, and absent DNA this call remains unverified. The length of the CDR3 is 17 residues. Germline assignment: CDR1 SGHAT and CDR2 FQNNGV. The CDR3 sequence is CASSAGASGQYTGELFF.

The chain uses TRBV29-1 and TRBJ2-1; TCRdb names TRBD1, which stays unverified in the absence of DNA. This CDR3 comprises 14 residues. Per germline, CDR1 SQVTM and CDR2 ANQGSEA. CDR3 in amino acids: CSVSGREVYNEQFF.

The gene calls are TRBV5-1 and TRBJ2-3. CDR1 is SGHRS and CDR2 is YFSETQ in the germline V gene. The CDR3 covers 13 residues. CDR3: CASSFVTQDTQYF.

The CDR3 is CASSDPRTSDSWNEQFF. The rearrangement uses TRBV10-1 and TRBJ2-1; TCRdb indicates TRBD1, and absent DNA this call remains unverified. Germline lookup yields CDR1 WNHNN and CDR2 SYGVQD (reference sequence). This CDR3 has 17 amino acids.

The J gene is TRBJ2-1, the V gene TRBV5-1; TCRdb designates TRBD2, a call that cannot be tested without DNA. Per germline, CDR1 SGHRS and CDR2 YFSETQ. This CDR3 contains 15 residues. The CDR3 sequence is CASSSGLADNNEQFF.

V and J are TRBV2 and TRBJ1-1; TCRdb's D call of TRBD1 is untestable without DNA. The CDR3 has 14 amino acids. Germline V lookup: CDR1 SNHLY, CDR2 FYNNEI. The chain's CDR3 is CASAGQGPNTEAFF.

This chain connects TRBV10-2 to TRBJ1-1. In germline, CDR1 is WSHSY, CDR2 SAAADI. CDR3 length equals 11 residues. The CDR3 is CASREVTEAFF.

The chain is built from TRBV30 and TRBJ2-7. CDR3 length: 12 amino acids. The germline gives CDR1 GTSNPN, CDR2 SVGIG (reference sequence). CDR3 loop: CAWSTQSYEQYF. Supplemented by reference TRBV30 and TRBJ2-7, the full variable domain reads SQTIHQWPATLVQPVGSPLSLECTVEGTSNPNLYWYRQAAGRGLQLLFYSVGIGQISSEVPQNLSASRPQDRQFILSSKKLLLSDSGFYLCAWSTQSYEQYFGPGTRLTVT.

The chain is built from TRBV12-3 or TRBV12-4 and TRBJ1-5; the TCRdb D gene call, TRBD1, has no DNA to confirm it. This CDR3 is 14 amino acids long. CDR3 residues: CASSFAGGNQPQHF.

V and J are TRBV12-5 and TRBJ1-5. This CDR3 is built from 13 residues. Germline values: CDR1 LGHNT, CDR2 FRNRAP. The CDR3 is CASGPEEDQPQHF. The entire variable domain, with the rest obtained from reference TRBV12-5 and TRBJ1-5, is as follows: DARVTQTPRHKVTEMGQEVTMRCQPILGHNTVFWYRQTMMQGLELLAYFRNRAPLDDSGMPKDRFSAEMPDATLATLKIQPSEPRDSAVYFCASGPEEDQPQHFGDGTRLSIL.

The chain links TRBV25-1 to TRBJ2-1; TCRdb's D gene call, TRBD2, goes unchecked for lack of DNA. This CDR3 contains 15 residues. CDR1 is MGHDK and CDR2 is SYGVNS in the germline V gene. CDR3 amino acids: CASSQRGAGNNEQFF.

The chain employs TRBV20-1 and TRBJ2-3. The CDR3 has 13 amino acids. Per germline, CDR1 DFQATT and CDR2 SNEGSKA (reference sequence). The CDR3 is CSAWGSETDTQYF.

This chain links TRBV3-1 with TRBJ2-5; TCRdb's D call of TRBD2 is untestable without DNA. The CDR3 sequence is 16 residues long. Germline CDR1 is LGHDT and CDR2 is YNNKEL (reference sequence). This CDR3 reads CASSPRLAGRGETQYF.

The chain combines TRBV7-9 with TRBJ1-4; TCRdb outputs TRBD1, but without DNA this stays unchecked. The CDR3 is 11 amino acids. Germline CDR1 is SEHNR and CDR2 is FQNEAQ (reference sequence). This CDR3 reads CASSGTEKLFF.

The chain combines TRBV7-2 with TRBJ2-3; TCRdb's D call, TRBD2, is unchecked because there is no DNA. Germline values: CDR1 SGHTA, CDR2 FQGNSA. The length of the CDR3 is 14 residues. This chain's CDR3 is CASSLSLAGVPQYF.

The V and J genes are TRBV6-4 and TRBJ2-7. From germline, CDR1 is MRHNA and CDR2 SNTAGT. There are 15 residues in the CDR3. This CDR3 is CASSDSARFPYEQYF.